This T cell receptor beta chain stems from a study of blood T cell repertoires in COVID-19. Sequencing was performed with immunoSEQ multiplex PCR; in TCRdb, only in-frame clones are kept and a portion is missing. The data hold roughly 250,000 clones, with about 88% observed a single time. V lost 1 base and J 3 bases, leaving 7 bases between the germline ends. This CDR3 contains 13 residues. The V gene's germline CDR1 is SGHNT and CDR2 YYREEE (reference sequence). The TCR was taken from a woman aged 35 to 49 who had recovered from COVID-19. This chain uses TRBV5-4 with TRBJ2-5; D remains unclear. The sequenced sample consisted of peripheral blood. CDR3 sequence reads: CASSLRLEETQYF. CDR3 nucleotides: TGTGCCAGCAGCTTGAGGCTAGAAGAGACCCAGTACTTC. Complete variable domain (other parts from reference TRBV5-4 and TRBJ2-5): ETGVTQSPTHLIKTRGQQVTLRCSSQSGHNTVSWYQQALGQGPQFIFQYYREEENGRGNFPPRFSGLQFPNYSSELNVNALELDDSALYLCASSLRLEETQYFGPGTRLLVL.